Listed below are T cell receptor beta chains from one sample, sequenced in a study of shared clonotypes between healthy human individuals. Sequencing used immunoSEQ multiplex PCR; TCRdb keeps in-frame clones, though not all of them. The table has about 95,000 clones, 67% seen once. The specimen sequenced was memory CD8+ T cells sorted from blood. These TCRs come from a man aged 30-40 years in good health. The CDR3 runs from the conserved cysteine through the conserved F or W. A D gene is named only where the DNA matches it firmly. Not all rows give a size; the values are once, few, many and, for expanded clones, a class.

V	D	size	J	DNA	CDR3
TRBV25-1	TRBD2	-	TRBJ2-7	TGTGCCAGCAGTGAAGAGTCGGGGGGGAACACCTACGAGCAGTACTTC	CASSEESGGNTYEQYF
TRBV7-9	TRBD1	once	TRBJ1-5	TGTGCCAGCAGCTTAGCTGGGCCGGGGACAGTCAATCAGCCCCAGCATTTT	CASSLAGPGTVNQPQHF
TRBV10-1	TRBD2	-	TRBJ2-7	TGCGCCAGCAGTGAGTCGCCTAGCGGGAGTCCCCCTTACGAGCAGTACTTC	CASSESPSGSPPYEQYF
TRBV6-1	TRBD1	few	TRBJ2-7	TGTGCCAGCCAAATCGACAGGGTTTCGTACGAGCAGTACTTC	CASQIDRVSYEQYF
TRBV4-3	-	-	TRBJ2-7	TGCGCCAGCAGCCAAGATTCTCCAGGGCGCTCCTACGAGCAGTACTTC	CASSQDSPGRSYEQYF
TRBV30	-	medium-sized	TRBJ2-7	TGTGCCTGGTCAGGAAGGGGACCCTACGAGCAGTACTTC	CAWSGRGPYEQYF
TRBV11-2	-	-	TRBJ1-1	TGTGCCAGCAGCCGTTTAGAGGCCGGGGTTGGCGCTGAAGCTTTCTTT	CASSRLEAGVGAEAFF
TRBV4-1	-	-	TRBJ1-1	TGCGCCAGCAGCCAAGTGAGGGGGTACACTGAAGCTTTCTTT	CASSQVRGYTEAFF
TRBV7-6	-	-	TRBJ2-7	TGTGCCAGCAGCTTAGGAGGGGCTTCGAACGAGCAGTACTTC	CASSLGGASNEQYF
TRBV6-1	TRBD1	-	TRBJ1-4	TGTGCCAGCAGTGAAGGAGCGGGGACAGGGGGTGAAAAACTGTTTTTT	CASSEGAGTGGEKLFF
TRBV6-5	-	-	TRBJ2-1	TGTGCCAGCAGTGGGCCGGGTGTGGGCTACAATGAGCAGTTCTTC	CASSGPGVGYNEQFF
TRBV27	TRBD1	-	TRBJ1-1	TGTGCCAGCAGTCCCTGGACAGGGAGTGAAGCTTTCTTT	CASSPWTGSEAFF
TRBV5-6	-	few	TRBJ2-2	TGTGCCAGCGGAATTGGGGAGAACACCGGGGAGCTGTTTTTT	CASGIGENTGELFF
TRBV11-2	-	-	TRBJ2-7	TGTGCCAGCAGCTTCGAGGGAAACTACGAGCAGTACTTC	CASSFEGNYEQYF
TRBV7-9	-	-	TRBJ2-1	TGTGCCAGCAGCACCGACAGGCATGAGCAGTTCTTC	CASSTDRHEQFF
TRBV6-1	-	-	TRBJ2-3	TGTGCCAGCAGTGATACTGGCACAGATACGCAGTATTTT	CASSDTGTDTQYF
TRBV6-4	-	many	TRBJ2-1	TGTGCCAGCAGTGAAGTTAATAGCGGCTCCTACAATGAGCAGTTCTTC	CASSEVNSGSYNEQFF
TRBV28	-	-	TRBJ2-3	TGTGCCAGCAGTTTAGATTATACGCAGTATTTT	CASSLDYTQYF
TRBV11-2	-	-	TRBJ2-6	TGTGCCAGCAGCTCGGGCCTTTTCTCTGGGGCCAACGTCCTGACTTTC	CASSSGLFSGANVLTF
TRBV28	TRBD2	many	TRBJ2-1	TGTGCCAGCACTACGACTAGCGGGAGGTCTTATGAGCAGTTCTTC	CASTTTSGRSYEQFF
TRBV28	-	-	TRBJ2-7	TGTGCCAGCAGTGGAGGGATTTCAGGGGACGAGCAGTACTTC	CASSGGISGDEQYF
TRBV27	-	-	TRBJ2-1	TGTGCCAGCATGAGGTCTCTGACGGGTTACGATGAGCAGTTCTTC	CASMRSLTGYDEQFF
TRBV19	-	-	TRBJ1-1	TGTGCCAGTAGCTCCGGATTTGGAGAAGCTTTCTTT	CASSSGFGEAFF
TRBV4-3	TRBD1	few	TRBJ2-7	TGCGCCAGCAGCCAAGATGCGGGGACAGGGGAGGGCGAGCAGTACTTC	CASSQDAGTGEGEQYF
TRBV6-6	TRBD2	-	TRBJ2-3	TGTGCCAGCAGTTACTCCTTTCCGGGACTAGCAGATACGCAGTATTTT	CASSYSFPGLADTQYF
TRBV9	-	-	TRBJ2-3	TGTGCCAGCAGCGTAGCGGGGCCCCTGGATACGCAGTATTTT	CASSVAGPLDTQYF
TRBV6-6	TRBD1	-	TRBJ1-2	TGTGCCAGCGGGACAGGGAGTTCCACCTTC	CASGTGSSTF
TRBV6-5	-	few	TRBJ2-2	TGTGCCAGCAGTTACCAGACAGAGGGGACCGGGGAGCTGTTTTTT	CASSYQTEGTGELFF
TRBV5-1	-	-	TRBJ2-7	TGCGCCAGCAGCCCACAAGGGGGGGACTCCTACGAGCAGTACTTC	CASSPQGGDSYEQYF
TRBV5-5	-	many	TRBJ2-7	TGTGCCAGCAGCCCCACCGATTCCCAGAACCCATACGAGCAGTACTTC	CASSPTDSQNPYEQYF
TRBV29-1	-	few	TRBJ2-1	TGCAGCGTTGACAATGAGCAGTTCTTC	CSVDNEQFF